Following are 6 T cell receptor beta chains from one sample sequenced in a study of cytomegalovirus exposure and HLA in healthy donors. The PCR was carried out with 60 Vbeta primers and 13 Jbeta primers. The repertoire was sequenced with immunoSEQ multiplex PCR; TCRdb's copy has only in-frame clones and lacks some. The repertoire consists of 150,000 or so clones, with approximately 86% occurring once and the leading ten covering over 1.5%. The sequenced sample consisted of PBMCs. Every receptor here comes from a woman between 18 and 30 years old in good health and CMV-seronegative.

The chain recombines TRBV27 with TRBJ1-4; D possibly corresponds to TRBD1 (5 bases). Trimming removed 2 bases from V and 7 bases from J, with 17 bases in between. Germline lookup yields CDR1 MNHEY and CDR2 SMNVEV (reference sequence). This CDR3 region has 16 residues. The CDR3 sequence: CASSLIPGEVGEKLFF. For the CDR3, the DNA is TGTGCCAGCAGTTTAATCCCGGGGGAAGTCGGTGAAAAACTGTTTTTT.

The chain is built from TRBV30 and TRBJ2-3, with D unresolved. The CDR3 is 16 residues long. CDR1 GTSNPN and CDR2 SVGIG come from the germline V gene (reference sequence). Trimming cost V 0 bases and J 0 bases, with 13 bases left between them. CDR3 DNA sequence: TGTGCCTGGAGTGTAGTAGTTGCGCTTAGCACAGATACGCAGTATTTT. Encoded protein: CAWSVVVALSTDTQYF. Full variable domain (rest looked up from reference TRBV30 and TRBJ2-3): SQTIHQWPATLVQPVGSPLSLECTVEGTSNPNLYWYRQAAGRGLQLLFYSVGIGQISSEVPQNLSASRPQDRQFILSSKKLLLSDSGFYLCAWSVVVALSTDTQYFGPGTRLTVL.

The chain couples TRBV27 to TRBJ2-3; D is perhaps TRBD2 (6 bases). The germline V gene has CDR1 MNHEY and CDR2 SMNVEV (reference sequence). The CDR3 spans 14 residues. V was cut by 6 bases and J by 2 bases, with 12 bases left in between. DNA for the CDR3: TGTGCCAGCAGAAGCGGGTGGATCACAGATACGCAGTATTTT. Amino acid sequence: CASRSGWITDTQYF.

This clone was picked up a small number of times. This rearrangement joins TRBV19 to TRBJ1-1, with 7 bases that match TRBD1. The CDR3 is 14 residues long. CDR1 is LNHDA, CDR2 SQIVND, per germline (reference sequence). The V and J ends lost 5 bases and 3 bases, in that order; junction bases with no gene match: 6. DNA for the CDR3: TGTGCCAGTAGTCTGACAGGGATAGACACTGAAGCTTTCTTT. Protein: CASSLTGIDTEAFF.

Here the CDR3 DNA reads TGTGCCAGCAGCCTGGGACTAGCGGGGGTCTACGAGCAGTACTTC. It specifies CASSLGLAGVYEQYF. The chain links TRBV5-6 to TRBJ2-7; 14 bases are a match to TRBD2. Germline loops: CDR1 SGHDT, CDR2 YYEEEE. This CDR3 is 15 amino acids long. V shed 4 bases and J 3 bases; nucleotides not matched to a gene: 3.

This clone was recorded only once. The chain has TRBV27 and TRBJ1-2, with unresolved D. Trimming left V 6 bases short and J 3 bases short, with 8 bases between. This CDR3 is 12 amino acids long. Germline V gives CDR1 MNHEY, CDR2 SMNVEV (reference sequence). The CDR3 loop is CASRGPHYGYTF. CDR3 sequence (DNA): TGTGCCAGCAGGGGCCCACACTATGGCTACACCTTC.